There are many counts of the clone carrying this T cell receptor beta chain. Its matching antigen is unknown. The record originates from a study of CD8 T cells in ankylosing spondylitis. Whole-study findings and limits: In ankylosing spondylitis blood, a motif of roughly eight highly homologous TCR beta variants appeared characteristic. It was reported that disease-linked clones were significantly enriched in matched ankylosing spondylitis synovial fluid.

Trimming cost V 0 bases and J 1 base; bases outside gene matches: 5. The CDR3 loop spans 16 amino acids. Germline values: CDR1 SGDLS, CDR2 YYNGEE. In making TCR beta libraries, quantitative 5'-RACE with molecular barcodes was used. TCRdb re-called the 5' RACE reads through MiXCR, storing one row per CDR3 protein. The data hold roughly 150,000 distinct CDR3 sequences, with roughly 31% observed a single time. This sequence originates from a male donor with ankylosing spondylitis. The chain is built from TRBV9 and TRBJ2-5; 8 nucleotides match TRBD2. The sequencing input was synovial fluid, either unsorted or a sorted T cell fraction (not recorded which). This chain's CDR3 is CASSVATGGSQETQYF. CDR3 nucleotide sequence: TGTGCCAGCAGCGTAGCTACGGGGGGGTCCCAAGAGACCCAGTACTTC.